The clone carrying this TCR beta chain was seen more than once but under ten times. As yet, its antigen is unknown. The data derive from a study of cytomegalovirus exposure and HLA in healthy donors. Overall study: Assignment to the Caucasian-associated ancestry cluster applied to over 70% of the approximately 380 genotyped donors. General study points: Follow-up analysis later connected one missense variant in DCLRE1C with trimming of TCR beta V- and J-genes. Rare TCR sequences dominated, though some public TCRs recurred in many donors. Per a prior analysis, the majority of TCR beta V segments were productive roughly 87% or roughly 30% of the time.

In the PCR, 60 Vbeta and 13 Jbeta primers were used. The method was immunoSEQ multiplex PCR; TCRdb's version includes in-frame clones alone and lacks a portion of them. Counted here are some 150,000 clones, 65% to 90% occurring once; the ten biggest clones make up 2.9%. The V gene end was trimmed by 5 bases and the J gene end by 7 bases; junction bases not matched to a gene: 9. CDR1 is SNHLY and CDR2 is FYNNEI in the germline V gene. The CDR3 runs 15 residues. Sequencing was performed on PBMCs. This TCR came from a woman aged 25 to 45 in good health and CMV-seronegative. The chain couples TRBV2 to TRBJ2-7, with 12 bases aligning to TRBD2. Here the CDR3 DNA reads TGTGCCAGCAGTCAACTAGCGGGAGGTACGGGGGAGCAGTACTTC. It yields the protein CASSQLAGGTGEQYF. Looking up the rest from reference TRBV2 and TRBJ2-7 gives the full variable domain: EPEVTQTPSHQVTQMGQEVILRCVPISNHLYFYWYRQILGQKVEFLVSFYNNEISEKSEIFDDQFSVERPDGSNFTLKIRSTKLEDSAMYFCASSQLAGGTGEQYFGPGTRLTVT.